These 7 T cell receptor beta chains were sequenced from one sample in a study of beta chain features in type 1 diabetes. Sequenced material consisted of expressed TCRB transcripts (all of the isolated RNA was reverse transcribed). Data came from immunoSEQ multiplex PCR; TCRdb stores just in-frame clones and leaves some out. The table lists around 710,000 clones, 9.5% to 15% of them singletons. Antigens for these TCRs are unknown. Regarding the study as a whole: When Type 1 diabetes patients were examined, their TCRB CDR3s proved moderately but significantly shorter in all four CD4+ subsets.

Sequenced sample: naive CD4+ T cells from blood. These receptors came from a man between 25 and 39 years old with type 1 diabetes.

The rearrangement uses TRBV27 and TRBJ2-7; 10 bases line up with TRBD2. V lost 3 bases to trimming and J lost 4 bases; unmatched junction nucleotides: 9. Germline loops: CDR1 MNHEY, CDR2 SMNVEV (reference sequence). This CDR3 comprises 16 residues. The CDR3 nucleotides are TGTGCCAGCAGTTTCCTCCGACTAGCGGGCGAGTACGAGCAGTACTTC. It is translated as CASSFLRLAGEYEQYF.

This clone was counted a few times. The gene calls are TRBV7-2 and TRBJ2-7; D is unresolved. The CDR3 consists of 11 residues. V was pared by 3 bases and J by 6 bases, with 6 bases between. Germline lookup yields CDR1 SGHTA and CDR2 FQGNSA. CDR3 protein: CASSLAVEQYF. The CDR3 region has the DNA TGTGCCAGCAGCTTGGCTGTCGAGCAGTACTTC.

A few counts support this clone. The J gene is TRBJ2-7, the V gene TRBV29-1; no clear D gene. In germline, CDR1 is SQVTM, CDR2 ANQGSEA. Trimming removed 4 bases from V and 0 bases from J, with 10 bases in between. The CDR3 extends over 13 amino acids. The CDR3 region is CSVVFRSSYEQYF. CDR3 DNA: TGCAGCGTTGTGTTCAGGAGCTCCTACGAGCAGTACTTC.

This clone was counted only a few times. The V gene is TRBV6-1, the J gene TRBJ1-1; no firm D call. This CDR3 is 15 amino acids long. V was trimmed by 2 bases and J by 0 bases, leaving 10 bases between them. Per germline, CDR1 MNHNS and CDR2 SASEGT. CDR3 bases: TGTGCCAGCAGTGAATCCGGGATCCTGAACACTGAAGCTTTCTTT. This codes for CASSESGILNTEAFF.

The chain uses TRBV11-1 and TRBJ2-2; D may match TRBD1 or TRBD2 (5 bases each). The CDR3 length is 15 residues. Germline V CDR1 and CDR2: SGHAT, FQDESV (reference sequence). Between the trimmed V and J ends, which lost 0 bases and 5 bases, there was a span of 10 bases. The CDR3 is CASSLAGRITGELFF. The CDR3 DNA is TGTGCCAGCAGCTTAGCGGGACGGATAACCGGGGAGCTGTTTTTT.

This clone was observed a few times. The genes are TRBV9 and TRBJ2-3; 16 bases are shared with TRBD2. CDR3 size: 20 residues. V lost 4 bases and J lost 2; bases outside the gene matches: 13. Germline lookup yields CDR1 SGDLS and CDR2 YYNGEE. The CDR3 DNA is TGTGCCAGCAGCCCCCTGGAGGGACTAGCGGGGGGGCGTGACACAGATACGCAGTATTTT. This encodes CASSPLEGLAGGRDTDTQYF.

The chain joins TRBV29-1 to TRBJ2-5; D possibly matches TRBD1 or TRBD2 (5 bases each). This CDR3 spans 13 amino acids. Between the trimmed V and J ends, which lost 1 base and 5 bases, there was a span of 11 bases. The germline V gene has CDR1 SQVTM and CDR2 ANQGSEA. The CDR3 nucleotides read TGCAGCGTTGAAGCTTCCTGGGGGGAGACCCAGTACTTC. It translates to CSVEASWGETQYF.